The present entry profiles one T cell receptor beta chain with its context. Its antigen is not yet known. The sample holds no much larger clone one base away, and base qualities are not on file. TCRbeta CDR3 regions were amplified from genomic DNA by means of the immunoSEQ Assay, a bias-controlled multiplex PCR. For the original study's pipeline: Within the assay, amplification of reference gene primers was used to estimate how many nucleated cells each sample contained. To quantify the absolute abundance of each unique TCRbeta CDR3 rearrangement, sequence reads were collapsed and filtered. For each sample, productive Simpson clonality was calculated as the square root of Simpson's diversity index across productive rearrangements. Not all clones reach the TCRdb copy of this immuneACCESS table, which keeps in-frame sequences only. Checked studies attribute under half of the gap to unresolved V genes and leave the rest unexplained. Clonal size and the V and J genes are those of that table, whereas D and trimming came from the DNA. This sample gives a few hundred thousand clones in total; 80% to 90% of them show up just once. The ten top clones hold around 1.1% of the sample.

This sample was included in a study of blood T cell repertoires in COVID-19 (dated by TCRdb to the early 2020s). For the wider study: The collaborator samples originated in the United States, Italy and Spain and spanned the acute and convalescent phases of COVID-19. The prospective study material was composed of cDNA or gDNA derived from T cells, B-cell-depleted T cells, or PBMCs. Subjects who had been exposed to COVID-19, were actively infected with it, or had recovered from it provided the deeply sampled blood TCRbeta repertoires that made up the dataset. A freely available public database, intended as a resource for researchers studying the immune response to SARS-CoV-2, is where the repertoires were released. Samples were obtained from the ongoing ImmuneRACE study (first 160 participants) and from roughly 1,300 subjects provided by 6 global collaborators. The sample metadata nearly always contained a de-identified subject ID, COVID-19 status, age in years and sex. Where HLA class I and class II types were available, the types were taken from metadata supplied by the sample provider, not from assay-based typing.

Here is what the overall study found, with its caveats: The quantity of clinical and demographic metadata differed by source and by participant and was supplied without curation.

Measured from the cysteine to the phenylalanine, the CDR3 is 15 residues long. Only the CDR3 DNA is retained, 45 bases long and in frame from the first base. In the germline V gene, CDR1 corresponds to SGHRS and CDR2 to YFSETQ. Germline trimming amounts to 0 bases on V and 3 bases on J, with 5 as the count of junction bases outside the gene matches. Enrolling through a virtual design, the prospective study's participants ranged in age from roughly 18 to 95 years and lived across 20 to 30 United States geographic areas. In the prospective study, cohorts were assigned on the basis of participant-reported clinical history obtained from a screening survey and a study questionnaire. ImmuneRACE Cohort 3 recovered participants were defined by two consecutive negative NP/OP PCR tests, healthcare professional clearance, or symptom resolution. In the prospective study, mobile phlebotomists collected whole blood, serum and a nasopharyngeal or oropharyngeal swab from each participant. Additional blood draws and questionnaires over a roughly two-month period could optionally be provided by prospective study participants. Before DNA extraction, blood samples from the prospective study were shipped at room temperature or frozen.

This receptor was obtained from a man aged 25 to 40 who had recovered from COVID-19. Sequencing used PBMCs or T cells enriched from blood (not recorded which). This receptor chain uses TRBV5-1 and TRBJ1-1; a stretch of 7 junction bases matches TRBD1. The DNA sequence is TGCGCCAGCAGCTTGGCAATCGACAGGGACACTGAAGCTTTCTTT. This encodes CASSLAIDRDTEAFF.